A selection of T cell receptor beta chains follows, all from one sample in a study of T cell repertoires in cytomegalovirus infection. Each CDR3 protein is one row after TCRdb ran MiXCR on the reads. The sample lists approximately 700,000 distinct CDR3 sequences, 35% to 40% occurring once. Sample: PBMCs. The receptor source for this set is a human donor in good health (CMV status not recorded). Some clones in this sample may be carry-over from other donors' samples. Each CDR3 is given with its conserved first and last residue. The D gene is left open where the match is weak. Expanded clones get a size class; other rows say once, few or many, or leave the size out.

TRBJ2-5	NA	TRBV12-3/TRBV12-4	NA	TGTGCCAGCAGTCTGGAGGCCCCGGGGACCCAGTACTTC	CASSLEAPGTQYF
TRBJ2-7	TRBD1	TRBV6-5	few	TGTGCCAGCAGATACTCGAGCGCAGGGGGTTACGACGAGCAGTACTTC	CASRYSSAGGYDEQYF
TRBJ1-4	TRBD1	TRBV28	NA	TGTGCCAGCAGTGATCTCGGTGAGGGGGCTGGTGAAAAACTGTTTTTT	CASSDLGEGAGEKLFF
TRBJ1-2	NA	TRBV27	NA	TGTGCCAGCAGTTTATCAACGGGGCGCGGGGGCTACACCTTC	CASSLSTGRGGYTF
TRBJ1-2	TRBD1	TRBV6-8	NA	TGTGCCAGCAGGCCTACAGGGGGCTTCTATGGCTACACCTTC	CASRPTGGFYGYTF
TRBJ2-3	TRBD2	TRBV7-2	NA	TGTGCCAGCAGCTTTTCTAGCGGGTCAGATGCGCAGTATTTT	CASSFSSGSDAQYF
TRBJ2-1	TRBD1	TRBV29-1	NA	TGCAGCGTTCTAGACAGGGCGCAGTTCTTC	CSVLDRAQFF
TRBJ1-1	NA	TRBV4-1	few	TGCGCCAGCAGCCAAGAAGGCGGGGGCACTGAAGCTTTCTTT	CASSQEGGGTEAFF
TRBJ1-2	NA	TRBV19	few	TGTGCCAGTAGTATATGGGGCGCCGGAATGTTGGGCTACACCTTC	CASSIWGAGMLGYTF
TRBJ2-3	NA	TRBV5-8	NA	TGTGCCAGCAGCTTGATGGGTAGGGAATCCCCAGATACGCAGTATTTT	CASSLMGRESPDTQYF
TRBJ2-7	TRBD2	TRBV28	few	TGTGCCAGCAGTCCGCGGGAGAGGACTAGCGGCTACGAGCAGTACTTC	CASSPRERTSGYEQYF
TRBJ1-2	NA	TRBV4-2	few	TGTGCCAGCAGCACCCTCGGGGGTAACTATGGCTACACCTTC	CASSTLGGNYGYTF
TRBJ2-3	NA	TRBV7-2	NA	TGTGCCAGCAGCTTAGGGACTTTTGTTTCAGATACGCAGTATTTT	CASSLGTFVSDTQYF
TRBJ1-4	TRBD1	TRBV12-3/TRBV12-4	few	TGTGCCAGCAGCACGTCAGGGGGGCCTAATGAAAAACTGTTTTTT	CASSTSGGPNEKLFF
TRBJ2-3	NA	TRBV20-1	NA	TGCAGTGCTAGAGATATTTCAGATACGCAGTATTTT	CSARDISDTQYF
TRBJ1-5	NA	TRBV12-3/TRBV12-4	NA	TGTGCCAGCAGTTTGTGGAGTCAAAGCAATCAGCCCCAGCATTTT	CASSLWSQSNQPQHF
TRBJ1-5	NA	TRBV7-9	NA	TGTGCCAGCAGCTCCAGGGGTGGGGGGGGGGGCAATCAGCCCCAGCATTTT	CASSSRGGGGGNQPQHF
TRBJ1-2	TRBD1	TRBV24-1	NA	TGTGCCACCAGTCCCGGACAGGCGGGCTATGGCTACACCTTC	CATSPGQAGYGYTF
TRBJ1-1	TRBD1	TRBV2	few	TGTGCCACCGAGACAGGGGAGAACACTGAAGCTTTCTTT	CATETGENTEAFF
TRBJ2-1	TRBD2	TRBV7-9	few	TGTGCCAGCAGCTTGTCTAGCGGGGGGGTAAATGAGCAGTTCTTC	CASSLSSGGVNEQFF
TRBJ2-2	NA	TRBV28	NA	TGTGCCAGCAGTGGCATGGGATTTGGTGCCGGGGAGCTGTTTTTT	CASSGMGFGAGELFF
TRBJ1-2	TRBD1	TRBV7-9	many	TGTGCCAGCAGCCCTGGGACAGCCCATACCTTC	CASSPGTAHTF
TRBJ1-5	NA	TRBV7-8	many	TGTGCCAGCAGCTTAGCGCTTGGGCAGCCCGTTCTGTACAATCAGCCCCAGCATTTT	CASSLALGQPVLYNQPQHF
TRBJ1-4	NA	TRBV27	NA	TGTGCCAGCAGTTTTACACCCGGGGATGAAAAACTGTTTTTT	CASSFTPGDEKLFF
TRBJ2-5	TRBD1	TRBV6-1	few	TGTGCCAGCAGTGAATGGCGGGACAGGGAAATCCAGTACTTC	CASSEWRDREIQYF
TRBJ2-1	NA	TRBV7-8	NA	TGTGCCAGCAGCCGTACCCGTTTGCTAGCTGGAGGACGGAGTTCCTACAATGAGCAGTTATTC	CASSRTRLLAGGRSSYNEQLF
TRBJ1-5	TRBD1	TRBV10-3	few	TGTGCCATCAGTGAGTATAGCCCGGGACAGAGGGGGAATCAGCCCCAGCATTTT	CAISEYSPGQRGNQPQHF
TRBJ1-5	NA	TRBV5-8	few	TGTGCCAGCAACCTCCGAGGACAGTATAGCAATCAGCCCCAGCATTTT	CASNLRGQYSNQPQHF
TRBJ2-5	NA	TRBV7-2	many	TGTGCCAGCAGCCGCTCGACTGTAGAGACCCAGTACTTC	CASSRSTVETQYF
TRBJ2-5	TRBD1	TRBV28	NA	TGTGCCAGCAGTATCCGACGGACAGGGGTAGAGACCCAGTACTTC	CASSIRRTGVETQYF
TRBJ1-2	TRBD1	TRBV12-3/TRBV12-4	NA	TGTGCCAGCAGTTCGACAGGGCAAATCCGCGGCTACACCTTC	CASSSTGQIRGYTF
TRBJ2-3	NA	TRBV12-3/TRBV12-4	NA	TGTGCCAGCAGTTTGGTTACAGGGATTCGGTATTTT	CASSLVTGIRYF
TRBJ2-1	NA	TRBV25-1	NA	TGTGCCAGCAGTGAATATATTACAGGGCCTTACAATGAGCAGTTCTTC	CASSEYITGPYNEQFF
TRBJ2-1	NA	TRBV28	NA	TGTGCCAGCAGTTTGATCCCCCAATCCTACAATGAGCAGTTCTTC	CASSLIPQSYNEQFF
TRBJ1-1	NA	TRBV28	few	TGTGCCAGCAGTTTATTAGTTCCGACAGACTTGAACACTGAAGCTTTCTTT	CASSLLVPTDLNTEAFF
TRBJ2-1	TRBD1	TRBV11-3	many	TGTGCCAGCAGCCCCCGACAGGGACAAAATGAGCAGTTCTTC	CASSPRQGQNEQFF
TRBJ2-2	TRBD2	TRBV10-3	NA	TGTGCCATCAGTAGGACTAGCGGGTGCGAGAACACCGGGGAGCTGTATTTT	CAISRTSGCENTGELYF
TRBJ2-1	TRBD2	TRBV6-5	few	TGTGCCAGCAGTGGCATTCATTTAGCGGGGGGGCCGGGTATCCCCTACAATGAGCAGTTCTTC	CASSGIHLAGGPGIPYNEQFF